A selection of T cell receptor beta chains follows, all from one sample in a study of blood T cell repertoires in COVID-19. Clones were sequenced by immunoSEQ multiplex PCR, and TCRdb holds only the in-frame ones, with some missing. This sample has under 300,000 clones, with 75% to 95% found just once. Sequencing used PBMCs or T cells enriched from blood (not recorded which). Receptors were obtained from a woman aged 18-35 years who had recovered from COVID-19. Both conserved end residues are part of each CDR3. D genes are given only for firm matches. Size is stated for part of the rows, as once, few or many counts, or as a class when the clone is expanded.

>TRBJ1-5|TRBV27|NA|NA
CASRPVGVGLDQPQHF
TGTGCCAGCCGACCAGTAGGGGTCGGGTTGGATCAGCCCCAGCATTTT
>TRBJ2-3|TRBV3-1/TRBV3-2|once|TRBD2
CASIASSGRGTDTQYF
TGTGCCAGCATCGCTTCTAGCGGGAGGGGGACAGATACGCAGTATTTT
>TRBJ2-1|TRBV7-7|NA|NA
CASSLFGGPGNEQFF
TGTGCTAGCAGCTTATTCGGAGGCCCGGGGAATGAGCAGTTCTTC
>TRBJ1-5|TRBV7-6|NA|TRBD1
CASSLGPDRDDQPQHF
TGTGCCAGCAGCTTAGGGCCCGACAGGGACGATCAGCCCCAGCATTTT
>TRBJ1-5|TRBV29-1|NA|NA
CSVDSRGRPSNQPQHF
TGCAGCGTTGATTCCAGGGGCAGGCCGAGCAATCAGCCCCAGCATTTT
>TRBJ1-1|TRBV12-3/TRBV12-4|NA|NA
CASSFTGNTEAFF
TGTGCCAGCAGTTTTACTGGTAACACTGAAGCTTTCTTT
>TRBJ1-3|TRBV9|NA|NA
CASSPMTLETGNTIYF
TGTGCCAGCAGCCCCATGACGCTAGAGACTGGAAACACCATATATTTT
>TRBJ1-1|TRBV19|NA|NA
CASSMEGRGPTEAFF
TGTGCCAGTAGTATGGAGGGGCGAGGTCCTACTGAAGCTTTCTTT
>TRBJ1-2|TRBV5-1|NA|NA
CASSLVEGPNGYTF
TGCGCCAGCAGCTTGGTGGAGGGACCGAATGGCTACACCTTC
>TRBJ1-2|TRBV28|NA|NA
CASRAVVGAGGYTF
TGTGCCAGCAGGGCTGTGGTGGGGGCCGGGGGCTACACCTTC
>TRBJ1-1|TRBV7-8|NA|TRBD1
CASSWPQTGGDTEAFF
TGTGCCAGCAGCTGGCCGCAGACAGGGGGAGACACTGAAGCTTTCTTT
>TRBJ2-5|TRBV7-8|NA|TRBD1
CASSSTGGETQYF
TGTGCCAGCAGCTCGACAGGGGGGGAGACCCAGTACTTC
>TRBJ1-5|TRBV2|NA|TRBD1
CASSPGGIQPQHF
TGTGCCAGCAGCCCAGGGGGGATCCAGCCCCAGCATTTT
>TRBJ2-3|TRBV7-9|NA|NA
CASSLADYATDTQYF
TGTGCCAGCAGCTTAGCAGACTACGCCACAGATACGCAGTATTTT
>TRBJ1-1|TRBV6-5|NA|NA
CASTPTARDTEAFF
TGTGCCAGCACCCCAACCGCCAGGGACACTGAAGCTTTCTTT
>TRBJ1-1|TRBV10-3|NA|NA
CAISLRDNTEAFF
TGTGCCATCAGTCTCCGGGATAACACTGAAGCTTTCTTT
>TRBJ1-6|TRBV3-1/TRBV3-2|NA|TRBD1
CASSQAGTGFRVLHF
TGTGCCAGCAGCCAAGCCGGGACAGGGTTTAGGGTACTCCACTTT
>TRBJ1-1|TRBV29-1|NA|NA
CSVEKRMNTEAFF
TGCAGCGTTGAAAAGAGAATGAACACTGAAGCTTTCTTT
>TRBJ1-2|TRBV14|NA|NA
CASSQDQAHLRGYTF
TGTGCCAGCAGCCAAGATCAGGCGCACCTACGGGGCTACACCTTC
>TRBJ2-2|TRBV5-1|NA|NA
CASSARLVGGTGELFF
TGCGCCAGCAGCGCGAGACTAGTCGGGGGCACCGGGGAGCTGTTTTTT
>TRBJ1-5|TRBV11-2|NA|NA
CARGPGNQPQHF
TGTGCCAGGGGCCCGGGCAATCAGCCCCAGCATTTT
>TRBJ2-7|TRBV6-2/TRBV6-3|NA|TRBD2
CASSYTKLAGGRSYEQYF
TGTGCCAGCAGTTACACAAAGCTAGCGGGGGGGCGATCCTACGAGCAGTACTTC
>TRBJ1-5|TRBV5-3|NA|TRBD1
CARSWLRGRGNQPQHF
TGTGCCAGAAGCTGGCTTAGGGGCAGGGGGAATCAGCCCCAGCATTTT
>TRBJ1-4|TRBV2|few|NA
CATRTESNEKLFF
TGTGCCACCCGGACAGAGAGTAATGAAAAACTGTTTTTT
>TRBJ1-2|TRBV15|NA|NA
CATSKDLQGSGYTF
TGTGCCACCAGCAAGGACTTACAGGGATCTGGCTACACCTTC
>TRBJ1-1|TRBV7-9|NA|NA
CASSLEGVTEAFF
TGTGCCAGCAGCTTAGAGGGGGTAACTGAAGCTTTCTTT
>TRBJ1-5|TRBV28|NA|TRBD1
CASSPGQGNNQPQHF
TGTGCCAGCAGTCCCGGACAGGGCAACAATCAGCCCCAGCATTTT
>TRBJ1-5|TRBV28|NA|NA
CASSQDVGYSNQPQHF
TGTGCCAGCAGCCAGGATGTCGGTTATAGCAATCAGCCCCAGCATTTT
>TRBJ2-1|TRBV29-1|NA|TRBD2
CSVHTSGGSNEQFF
TGCAGCGTTCATACTAGCGGGGGGAGCAATGAGCAGTTCTTC
>TRBJ2-1|TRBV6-5|once|NA
CASSQAGAEQFF
TGTGCCAGCAGCCAGGCGGGGGCTGAGCAGTTCTTC
>TRBJ1-6|TRBV14|NA|NA
CASNRQALNSPLHF
TGTGCCAGCAACCGGCAGGCCCTTAATTCACCCCTCCACTTT
>TRBJ1-1|TRBV5-1|NA|TRBD1
CASSFYLGQDTEAFF
TGCGCCAGCAGCTTTTATCTGGGACAGGACACTGAAGCTTTCTTT
>TRBJ1-1|TRBV14|once|TRBD1
CASSQEEAGQGGMNTEAFF
TGTGCCAGCAGCCAAGAGGAGGCAGGACAGGGGGGCATGAACACTGAAGCTTTCTTT
>TRBJ2-2|TRBV4-3|NA|NA
CASSQSTGGELFF
TGCGCCAGCAGCCAGAGTACAGGGGGGGAGCTGTTTTTT
>TRBJ2-5|TRBV2|NA|NA
CASKLGKNLGAQYF
TGTGCCAGCAAATTGGGCAAGAACCTAGGGGCCCAGTACTTC
>TRBJ1-2|TRBV29-1|NA|NA
CSVERRAGYTF
TGCAGCGTTGAAAGGCGGGCCGGCTACACCTTC
>TRBJ2-6|TRBV6-2/TRBV6-3|NA|TRBD1
CASSVQGAGANVLTF
TGTGCCAGCAGTGTACAGGGGGCTGGGGCCAACGTCCTGACTTTC
>TRBJ2-3|TRBV27|NA|TRBD2
CASSRRGGGRDTQYF
TGTGCCAGCAGTAGGCGGGGGGGAGGTCGGGATACGCAGTATTTT
>TRBJ1-2|TRBV7-2|NA|NA
CASSLNRDGYTF
TGTGCCAGCAGCTTAAACAGGGATGGCTACACCTTC
>TRBJ2-3|TRBV10-1|NA|NA
CASSPQRGRRADTQYF
TGCGCCAGCAGTCCGCAACGGGGGAGAAGGGCAGATACGCAGTATTTT
>TRBJ2-7|TRBV20-1|NA|TRBD2
CSASPLAGSSYEQYF
TGCAGTGCTAGTCCCCTAGCGGGGAGCTCCTACGAGCAGTACTTC
>TRBJ1-3|TRBV9|NA|TRBD1
CASSALPGQGALSGNTIYF
TGTGCCAGCAGCGCCCTCCCGGGACAGGGGGCACTCTCTGGAAACACCATATATTTT
>TRBJ1-1|TRBV28|NA|NA
CASSTTSDSLGTEAFF
TGTGCCAGCAGCACTACCTCGGACTCACTGGGGACTGAAGCTTTCTTT
>TRBJ2-3|TRBV7-9|NA|NA
CASSLVRDLTDTQYF
TGTGCCAGCAGCTTAGTGCGGGACCTCACAGATACGCAGTATTTT
>TRBJ2-7|TRBV3-1/TRBV3-2|NA|NA
CASSHWTDYEQYF
TGTGCCAGCAGCCACTGGACAGACTACGAGCAGTACTTC
>TRBJ2-1|TRBV28|NA|TRBD2
CASNIAASGNNEQFF
TGTGCCAGCAATATAGCGGCTAGCGGTAACAATGAGCAGTTCTTC
>TRBJ2-1|TRBV13|NA|NA
CASSGGSGRAYNEQFF
TGTGCCAGCAGCGGAGGAAGCGGCAGAGCTTACAATGAGCAGTTCTTC
>TRBJ1-2|TRBV7-2|NA|TRBD1
CASSGGGGYTF
TGTGCCAGCTCAGGGGGCGGAGGCTACACCTTC
>TRBJ2-2|TRBV6-2/TRBV6-3|NA|NA
CASSYLLDPGELFF
TGTGCCAGCAGTTACCTTCTAGATCCCGGGGAGCTGTTTTTT
>TRBJ1-2|TRBV19|NA|TRBD1
CASTMDRGFSGYTF
TGTGCCAGTACTATGGACAGGGGGTTCTCTGGCTACACCTTC
>TRBJ1-5|TRBV18|NA|NA
CASSPLGAPNQPQHF
TGTGCCAGCTCACCACTAGGGGCGCCCAATCAGCCCCAGCATTTT
>TRBJ2-3|TRBV7-2|NA|NA
CASSLLMGGRDFGF
TGTGCCAGCAGCTTATTAATGGGTGGCCGGGATTTTGGTTTT